This record covers a single T cell receptor (beta chain). This sample was included in a study of control samples from healthy donors and cancer patients. The assay was immunoSEQ multiplex PCR, and TCRdb's table has in-frame clones only and misses some. The sample lists about 150,000 clones; roughly 93% were seen once. V shed 3 bases and J shed 3 bases, with 8 bases lying between them. The CDR3 loop spans 13 amino acids. Germline CDR1 is MDHEN and CDR2 is SYDVKM. This chain links TRBV28 with TRBJ1-2; D is ambiguous. This clonotype was sampled from a man younger than 35 in good health. Sequencing was performed on blood. In DNA, the CDR3 is TGTGCCAGCAGTTTCCCACGGGACTATGGCTACACCTTC. The encoded protein is CASSFPRDYGYTF.